This TCR beta chain was recorded in a study of technical replicates of blood from a few donors (dated by TCRdb to 2017 to 2019). The CDR3 spans 17 residues, from the cysteine through the phenylalanine. Only CDR3 DNA is held: 51 bases, read in frame from base 1. Taken from the germline V gene, the CDR1 and CDR2 loops are SGHDN and FVKESK. Trimming removed 0 bases from V and 6 bases from J, leaving 21 bases between the germline ends. The library was generated by the immunoSEQ multiplex PCR assay. This is the immuneACCESS table as TCRdb keeps it, with only in-frame sequences that have V and J called. A part of the clones is gone; compared with another copy, unresolved V genes explain less than half, and the rest is unexplained. Here the sample has some 76,000 clones; 94% occur a single time. Together, the top ten hold about 0.4% of the sample. Details on this clone: Its antigen remains undetermined. No much larger clonotype is one base removed from it; base qualities were not supplied.

Material: T cells isolated from PBMCs. The chain couples TRBV14 to TRBJ2-7; a confident D gene designation cannot be given. The sequence was collected from a human donor in good health. The bases are TGTGCCAGCAGCCAAGACTGGCTAGGTGCACGAACCTCCGAGCAGTACTTC. Its protein reads: CASSQDWLGARTSEQYF.